This T cell receptor beta chain is from a study of T cell repertoires in cytomegalovirus infection. Study in general: Signatures in public TCR beta sequences pointed to both CMV infection and matching HLA type. Points from the study as a whole: Dominating the ex vivo response were TCR beta clonotypes that were CMV-specific and HLA-C-restricted.

This clonotype was observed many times. The antigen remains unidentified. From the reads, TCRdb called clonotypes with MiXCR, one entry per CDR3 protein. The sample contains around 74,000 distinct CDR3 sequences, roughly 3.6% of which appear only once. With 3 bases clipped from V and 7 bases from J, the junction kept 14 bases outside the gene matches. Germline-derived CDR1 and CDR2 are SEHNR and FQNEAQ (reference sequence). The CDR3 is 17 residues long. The clonotype was recovered from a human donor in good health (CMV status not recorded). Some clones in this sample may be carry-over from other donors' samples. Input material: PBMCs. The J gene is TRBJ1-4, the V gene TRBV7-9, with 7 bases lining up with TRBD1. CDR3 DNA sequence: TGTGCCAGCAGCTTCTCCCGGGACAGTCCTCAGGGTGAAAAACTGTTTTTT. Translating gives CASSFSRDSPQGEKLFF.